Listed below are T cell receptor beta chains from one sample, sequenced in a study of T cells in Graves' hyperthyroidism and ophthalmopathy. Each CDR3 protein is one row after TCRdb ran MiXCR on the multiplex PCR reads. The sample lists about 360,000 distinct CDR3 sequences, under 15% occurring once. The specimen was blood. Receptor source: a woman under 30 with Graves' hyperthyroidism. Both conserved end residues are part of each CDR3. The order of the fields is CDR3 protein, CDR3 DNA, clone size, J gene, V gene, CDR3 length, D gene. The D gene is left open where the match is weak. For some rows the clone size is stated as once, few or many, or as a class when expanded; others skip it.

CDR3aa: CASSLEDGGNTIYF
CDR3nt: TGTGCCAGCAGCTTGGAGGATGGTGGAAACACCATATATTTT
abundance: -
j_gene: TRBJ1-3
v_gene: TRBV5-4
len: 14
d_gene: -

CDR3aa: CASSPQENTEAFF
CDR3nt: TGCGCCAGCAGCCCACAGGAAAACACTGAAGCTTTCTTT
abundance: many
j_gene: TRBJ1-1
v_gene: TRBV5-1
len: 13
d_gene: -

CDR3aa: CASSVDTFQETQYF
CDR3nt: TGTGCCAGCAGCGTAGATACTTTTCAAGAGACCCAGTACTTC
abundance: -
j_gene: TRBJ2-5
v_gene: TRBV9
len: 14
d_gene: -

CDR3aa: CASAPDQQGAFGTEAFF
CDR3nt: TGTGCCAGCGCTCCGGATCAGCAGGGGGCGTTTGGCACTGAAGCTTTCTTT
abundance: many
j_gene: TRBJ1-1
v_gene: TRBV6-1
len: 17
d_gene: TRBD1

CDR3aa: CASSLASERTDTQYF
CDR3nt: TGTGCCAGCAGCTTAGCGAGTGAAAGGACAGATACGCAGTATTTT
abundance: -
j_gene: TRBJ2-3
v_gene: TRBV7-2
len: 15
d_gene: -

CDR3aa: CASRNSGGLANTGELFF
CDR3nt: TGCGCCAGCCGGAACTCAGGGGGCCTCGCGAACACCGGGGAGCTGTTTTTT
abundance: many
j_gene: TRBJ2-2
v_gene: TRBV5-1
len: 17
d_gene: TRBD1

CDR3aa: CASSAVNSNQPQHF
CDR3nt: TGTGCCAGTAGTGCCGTCAATAGCAATCAGCCCCAGCATTTT
abundance: -
j_gene: TRBJ1-5
v_gene: TRBV19
len: 14
d_gene: -

CDR3aa: CASGIGTGGTEAFF
CDR3nt: TGTGCCAGCGGGATTGGGACCGGGGGCACTGAAGCTTTCTTT
abundance: many
j_gene: TRBJ1-1
v_gene: TRBV9
len: 14
d_gene: -

CDR3aa: CATRGQPGEAFF
CDR3nt: TGTGCCACCAGGGGACAGCCTGGGGAAGCTTTCTTT
abundance: many
j_gene: TRBJ1-1
v_gene: TRBV24-1
len: 12
d_gene: TRBD1

CDR3aa: CSAPIGGLVKSTDTQYF
CDR3nt: TGCAGTGCTCCGATCGGAGGTCTAGTGAAGAGCACAGATACGCAGTATTTT
abundance: many
j_gene: TRBJ2-3
v_gene: TRBV20-1
len: 17
d_gene: -

CDR3aa: CASSLRGVPGYEQYF
CDR3nt: TGTGCCAGCAGTCTCCGTGGTGTCCCAGGCTACGAGCAGTACTTC
abundance: few
j_gene: TRBJ2-7
v_gene: TRBV27
len: 15
d_gene: -

CDR3aa: CASSLGPGETQYF
CDR3nt: TGTGCCAGCAGCTTGGGACCCGGAGAGACCCAGTACTTC
abundance: many
j_gene: TRBJ2-5
v_gene: TRBV7-2
len: 13
d_gene: -

CDR3aa: CASSPAVASVTGELFF
CDR3nt: TGTGCCAGCTCACCCGCCGTCGCCTCGGTCACCGGGGAGCTGTTTTTT
abundance: few
j_gene: TRBJ2-2
v_gene: TRBV18
len: 16
d_gene: -

CDR3aa: CASSVGDSFETQYF
CDR3nt: TGTGCCAGCAGCGTAGGGGACAGCTTCGAGACCCAGTACTTC
abundance: many
j_gene: TRBJ2-5
v_gene: TRBV9
len: 14
d_gene: TRBD1

CDR3aa: CASSHQQGNEQFF
CDR3nt: TGCGCCAGCAGCCACCAACAGGGGAATGAGCAGTTCTTC
abundance: few
j_gene: TRBJ2-1
v_gene: TRBV4-1
len: 13
d_gene: TRBD1

CDR3aa: CASQTVLGAEAFF
CDR3nt: TGTGCCAGCCAGACCGTCCTGGGGGCTGAAGCTTTCTTT
abundance: many
j_gene: TRBJ1-1
v_gene: TRBV28
len: 13
d_gene: -

CDR3aa: CATSYRAETQYF
CDR3nt: TGTGCCACTTCATACAGGGCAGAGACCCAGTACTTC
abundance: -
j_gene: TRBJ2-5
v_gene: TRBV5-8
len: 12
d_gene: -

CDR3aa: CASSQGNGETGYTF
CDR3nt: TGTGCCAGCAGCCAAGGGAACGGGGAAACTGGCTACACCTTC
abundance: few
j_gene: TRBJ1-2
v_gene: TRBV4-2
len: 14
d_gene: -

CDR3aa: CSARPRDTLNTEAFF
CDR3nt: TGCAGTGCTAGACCTAGAGACACCTTGAACACTGAAGCTTTCTTT
abundance: -
j_gene: TRBJ1-1
v_gene: TRBV20-1
len: 15
d_gene: -

CDR3aa: CASSQAVTTQQYF
CDR3nt: TGTGCCAGCAGCCAAGCGGTAACTACGCAGCAGTACTTC
abundance: many
j_gene: TRBJ2-7
v_gene: TRBV14
len: 13
d_gene: -